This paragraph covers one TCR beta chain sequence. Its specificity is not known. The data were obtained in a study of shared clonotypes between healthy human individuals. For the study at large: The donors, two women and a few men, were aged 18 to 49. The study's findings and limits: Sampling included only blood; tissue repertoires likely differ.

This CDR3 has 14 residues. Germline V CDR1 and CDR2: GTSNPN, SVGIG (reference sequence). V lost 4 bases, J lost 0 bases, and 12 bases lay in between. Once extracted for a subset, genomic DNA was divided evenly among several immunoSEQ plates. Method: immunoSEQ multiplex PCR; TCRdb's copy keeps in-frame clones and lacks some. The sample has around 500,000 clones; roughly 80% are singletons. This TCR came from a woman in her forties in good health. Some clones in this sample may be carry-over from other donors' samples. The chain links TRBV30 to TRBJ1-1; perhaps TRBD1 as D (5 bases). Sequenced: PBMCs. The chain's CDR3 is CAWTLGGVNTEAFF. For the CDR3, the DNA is TGTGCCTGGACCCTGGGGGGGGTGAACACTGAAGCTTTCTTT.